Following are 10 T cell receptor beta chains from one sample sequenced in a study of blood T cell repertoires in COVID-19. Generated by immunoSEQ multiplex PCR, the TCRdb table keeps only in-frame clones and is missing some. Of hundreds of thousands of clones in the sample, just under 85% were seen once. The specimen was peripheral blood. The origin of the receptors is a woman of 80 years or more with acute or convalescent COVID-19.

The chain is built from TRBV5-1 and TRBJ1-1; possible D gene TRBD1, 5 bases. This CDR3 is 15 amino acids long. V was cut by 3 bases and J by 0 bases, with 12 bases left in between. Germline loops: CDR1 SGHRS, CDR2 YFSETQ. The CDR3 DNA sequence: TGCGCCAGCAGCTCGGGGGAGACAGTGAACACTGAAGCTTTCTTT. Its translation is CASSSGETVNTEAFF.

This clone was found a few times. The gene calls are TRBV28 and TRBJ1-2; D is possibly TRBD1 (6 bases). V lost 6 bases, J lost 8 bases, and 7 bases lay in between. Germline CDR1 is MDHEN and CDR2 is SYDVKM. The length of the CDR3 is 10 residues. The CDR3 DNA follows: TGTGCCAGCAGCCAGGGGGGCTACACCTTC. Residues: CASSQGGYTF.

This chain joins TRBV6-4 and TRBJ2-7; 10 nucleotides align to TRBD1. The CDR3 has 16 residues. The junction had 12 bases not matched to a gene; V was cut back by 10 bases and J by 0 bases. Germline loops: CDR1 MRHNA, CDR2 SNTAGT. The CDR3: CAIPGQGSRNSYEQYF. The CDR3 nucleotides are TGTGCCATCCCGGGACAGGGGTCGCGAAACTCCTACGAGCAGTACTTC.

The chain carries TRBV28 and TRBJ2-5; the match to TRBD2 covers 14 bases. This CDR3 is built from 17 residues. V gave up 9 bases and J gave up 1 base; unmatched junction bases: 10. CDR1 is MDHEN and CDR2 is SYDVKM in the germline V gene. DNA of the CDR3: TGTGCCAGTCTTGGAGGACTAGCGGGGGGCCCCCAAGAGACCCAGTACTTC. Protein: CASLGGLAGGPQETQYF.

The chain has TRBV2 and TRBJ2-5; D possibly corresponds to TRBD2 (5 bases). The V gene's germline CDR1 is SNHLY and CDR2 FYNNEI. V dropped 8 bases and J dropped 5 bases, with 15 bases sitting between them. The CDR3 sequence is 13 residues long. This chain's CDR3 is CASGNGMGETQYF. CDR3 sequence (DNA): TGTGCCAGCGGGAACGGGATGGGGGAGACCCAGTACTTC.

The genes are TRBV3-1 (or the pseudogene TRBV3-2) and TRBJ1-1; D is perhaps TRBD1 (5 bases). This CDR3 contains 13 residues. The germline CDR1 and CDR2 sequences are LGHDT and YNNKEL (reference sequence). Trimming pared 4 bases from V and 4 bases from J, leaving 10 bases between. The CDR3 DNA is TGTGCCAGCAGCCCGGGGGGAGGCACTGAAGCTTTCTTT. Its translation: CASSPGGGTEAFF.

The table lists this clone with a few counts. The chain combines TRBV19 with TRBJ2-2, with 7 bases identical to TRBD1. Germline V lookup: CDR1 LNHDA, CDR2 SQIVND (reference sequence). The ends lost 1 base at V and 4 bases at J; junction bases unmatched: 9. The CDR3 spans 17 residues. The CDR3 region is CASSIGPETGRTGELFF. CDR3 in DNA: TGTGCCAGTAGTATAGGGCCTGAGACAGGGCGCACCGGGGAGCTGTTTTTT.

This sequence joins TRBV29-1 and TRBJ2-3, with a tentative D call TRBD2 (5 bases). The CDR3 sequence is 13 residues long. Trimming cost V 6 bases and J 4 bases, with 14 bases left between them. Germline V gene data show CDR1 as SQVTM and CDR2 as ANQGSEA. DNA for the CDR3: TGCAGCGTCGAAACTAGGATCCCAGATACGCAGTATTTT. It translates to CSVETRIPDTQYF.

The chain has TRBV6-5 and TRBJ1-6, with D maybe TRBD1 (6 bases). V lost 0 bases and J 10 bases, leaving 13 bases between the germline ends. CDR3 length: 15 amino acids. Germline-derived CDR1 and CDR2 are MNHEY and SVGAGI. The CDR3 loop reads CASSYSGEGGSPLHF. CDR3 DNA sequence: TGTGCCAGCAGTTACTCGGGCGAAGGGGGATCACCCCTCCACTTT.

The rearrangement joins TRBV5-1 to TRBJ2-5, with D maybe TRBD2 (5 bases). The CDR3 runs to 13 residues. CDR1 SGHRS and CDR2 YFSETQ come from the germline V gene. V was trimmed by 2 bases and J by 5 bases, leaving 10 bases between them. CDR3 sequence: CASSLLTGETQYF. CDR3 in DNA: TGCGCCAGCAGCTTACTAACGGGGGAGACCCAGTACTTC.